The TCR beta chain described here comes from a study of T cells after posttransplantation cyclophosphamide. The repertoire was sequenced with immunoSEQ multiplex PCR; TCRdb's copy has only in-frame clones and lacks some. Observed in the sample are about 14,000 clones, none of them singletons. Busulfan-fludarabine conditioning, marrow transplant, and cyclophosphamide on days +3 and +4 were administered. This clone occurred many times. Its antigen is not identified. The germline V and J ends were trimmed by 6 bases and 6 bases, with 14 bases remaining between them. This CDR3 region has 13 residues. CDR1 is SGDLS and CDR2 is YYNGEE in the germline V gene. Study-level results: Donor-recipient repertoire similarity was low at 1-2 months, rising over year one. TRB overlap between skin or GI tissue T cells and blood was limited.

Material: PBMCs, obtained around 1,200 days after allogeneic stem cell transplant with posttransplant cyclophosphamide. The chain uses TRBV9 and TRBJ2-3, with D maybe TRBD1 (6 bases). The receptor was isolated from a female patient in her 40s who received an allogeneic stem cell transplant from a related donor, was CMV-positive, and had no GVHD. Some T cells here may be from the graft donor. CDR3: CASNPTGRDTQYF. The CDR3 coding sequence is TGTGCCAGCAACCCGACAGGTCGGGATACGCAGTATTTT. Together with reference TRBV9 and TRBJ2-3, the CDR3 gives the full variable domain: DSGVTQTPKHLITATGQRVTLRCSPRSGDLSVYWYQQSLDQGLQFLIQYYNGEERAKGNILERFSAQQFPDLHSELNLSSLELGDSALYFCASNPTGRDTQYFGPGTRLTVL.